A selection of T cell receptor beta chains follows, all from one sample in a study of cytotoxic CD8 clonotypes in ibrutinib-treated CLL. TCRdb's copy holds only in-frame clones and misses some; the assay was immunoSEQ multiplex PCR. The data hold about 300,000 clones, with 76% observed a single time. The specimen comprised PBMCs, sampled at disease progression, from a patient treated with ibrutinib. The receptors originated from a human donor with chronic lymphocytic leukemia. CDR3s include the opening cysteine and the closing phenylalanine or tryptophan.

V gene | CDR3 protein
TRBV7-2 | CASSGRRTLNTEAFF
TRBV10-2 | CASSPGQGAFGELFF
TRBV7-2 | CASSLGTGIGTQYF
TRBV5-4 | CASSLSAFLNEQFF
TRBV18 | CASSVSTGGNDEQYF
TRBV10-3 | CAISENRLGTNEKLFF
TRBV29-1 | CSVANSNSYEQYF
TRBV5-1 | CASRAGRDRHF
TRBV6-1 | CASSTQGWTEAFF
TRBV5-1 | CASSLGELGDTQYF
TRBV29-1 | CSVLPVDYGYTF
TRBV25-1 | CASSELAGLARTDTQYF
TRBV5-6 | CASSPRTSWVKNIQYF
TRBV2 | CASSDRGGNIQYF
TRBV7-9 | CASSLGGLAGETQYF